This is a list of T cell receptor beta chains from one sample in a study of shared clonotypes between healthy human individuals. The protocol was immunoSEQ multiplex PCR, while the TCRdb copy is restricted to in-frame clones and leaves out a portion. The repertoire holds roughly 2.1 million clones, with 85% to 95% as singletons. Sequenced sample: naive CD8+ T cells from PBMCs. These TCRs come from a man in his late teens or twenties in good health. Some clones in this sample may be carry-over from other donors' samples. Each CDR3 is given with its conserved first and last residue. A D gene is named only where the DNA matches it firmly. Size values are once, few and many counts, or a class for expanded clones, and some rows have none.

d_call: .
j_call: TRBJ1-1
cdr3_length: 14
v_call: TRBV6-5
clone_size: .
cdr3_nt: TGTGCCAGCAGTTACTCGACTTCTAACACTGAAGCTTTCTTT
cdr3_aa: CASSYSTSNTEAFF

d_call: .
j_call: TRBJ2-7
cdr3_length: 13
v_call: TRBV9
clone_size: .
cdr3_nt: TGTGCCAGCACCACAGACGGGGACCACGAGCAGTACTTC
cdr3_aa: CASTTDGDHEQYF

d_call: TRBD1
j_call: TRBJ2-7
cdr3_length: 13
v_call: TRBV18
clone_size: .
cdr3_nt: TGTGCCAGCTCAGGCCGGGACAGCTACGAGCAGTACTTC
cdr3_aa: CASSGRDSYEQYF

d_call: .
j_call: TRBJ2-3
cdr3_length: 16
v_call: TRBV7-8
clone_size: .
cdr3_nt: TGTGCCAGCAGCTTAGTAGGCGGCCCGGCGGTAGATACGCAGTATTTT
cdr3_aa: CASSLVGGPAVDTQYF

d_call: .
j_call: TRBJ1-4
cdr3_length: 13
v_call: TRBV7-9
clone_size: few
cdr3_nt: TGTGCCAGCAGCTCACCCCATGGTGAAAAACTGTTTTTT
cdr3_aa: CASSSPHGEKLFF

d_call: TRBD1
j_call: TRBJ2-3
cdr3_length: 15
v_call: TRBV5-1
clone_size: .
cdr3_nt: TGCGCCAGCAGCTTCCGACAGGGTTCATCAGATACGCAGTATTTT
cdr3_aa: CASSFRQGSSDTQYF

d_call: TRBD1
j_call: TRBJ1-3
cdr3_length: 16
v_call: TRBV5-1
clone_size: .
cdr3_nt: TGCGCCAGCAGCGGCACAGGGGGCGCCTCTGGAAACACCATATATTTT
cdr3_aa: CASSGTGGASGNTIYF

d_call: .
j_call: TRBJ2-7
cdr3_length: 14
v_call: TRBV6-5
clone_size: .
cdr3_nt: TGTGCCAGCAGTCAGCCTGGGGGGTTAGACGAGCAGTACTTC
cdr3_aa: CASSQPGGLDEQYF

d_call: .
j_call: TRBJ2-5
cdr3_length: 14
v_call: TRBV27
clone_size: .
cdr3_nt: TGTGCCAGCAGTTTCAGGGCACCTCAAGAGACCCAGTACTTC
cdr3_aa: CASSFRAPQETQYF

d_call: .
j_call: TRBJ1-5
cdr3_length: 15
v_call: TRBV7-9
clone_size: .
cdr3_nt: TGTGCCAGCAGCTACTTTAAGGGTCCCAATCAGCCCCAGCATTTT
cdr3_aa: CASSYFKGPNQPQHF

d_call: TRBD2
j_call: TRBJ2-1
cdr3_length: 16
v_call: TRBV7-8
clone_size: once
cdr3_nt: TGTGCCAGCAGCTCTGGACTAGCGGGAGGTATCGGTGAGCAGTTCTTC
cdr3_aa: CASSSGLAGGIGEQFF